This record looks at one TCR beta chain sequence and its context. The data belong to a study of patients and donors after allogeneic stem cell transplantation. Germline V gene data show CDR1 as LNHDA and CDR2 as SQIVND (reference sequence). This CDR3 is built from 16 residues. The trim removed 4 bases at V and 3 bases at J, leaving 7 bases unmatched. Each CDR3 protein is one row after TCRdb ran MiXCR on the RT-PCR reads. The sample comprises about 960,000 distinct CDR3 sequences, about a sixth of which are singletons, and around 6% rests with the top ten. The sequence derives from a human donor who was either an allogeneic HSCT recipient or a stem cell or donor lymphocyte infusion donor (not recorded which). It is not recorded whose cells these are; they may come from a transplant donor. The rearrangement joins TRBV19 to TRBJ2-3, with TRBD2 matching over 10 bases. The sequencing input was blood, either unsorted or a sorted T cell fraction (not recorded which). Here the CDR3 reads CASSKYSGRSTDTQYF. CDR3 bases: TGTGCCAGTAGTAAATATAGCGGGAGGTCGACAGATACGCAGTATTTT. Combining the CDR3 with reference TRBV19 and TRBJ2-3 gives the whole variable domain DGGITQSPKYLFRKEGQNVTLSCEQNLNHDAMYWYRQDPGQGLRLIYYSQIVNDFQKGDIAEGYSVSREKKESFPLTVTSAQKNPTAFYLCASSKYSGRSTDTQYFGPGTRLTVL.